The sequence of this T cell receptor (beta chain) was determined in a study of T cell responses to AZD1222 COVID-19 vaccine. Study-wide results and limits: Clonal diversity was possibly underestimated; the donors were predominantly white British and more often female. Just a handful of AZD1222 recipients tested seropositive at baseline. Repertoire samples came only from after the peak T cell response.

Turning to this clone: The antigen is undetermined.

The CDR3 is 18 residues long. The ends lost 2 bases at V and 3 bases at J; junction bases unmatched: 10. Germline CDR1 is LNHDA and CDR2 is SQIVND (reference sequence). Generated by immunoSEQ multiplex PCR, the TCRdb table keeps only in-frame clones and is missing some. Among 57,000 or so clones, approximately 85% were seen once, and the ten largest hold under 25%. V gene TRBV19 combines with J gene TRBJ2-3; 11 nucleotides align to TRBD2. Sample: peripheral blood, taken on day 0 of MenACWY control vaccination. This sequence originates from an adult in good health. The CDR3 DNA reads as TGTGCCAGTAGTATAATCGGCCCCTTAGCGGGAGGGACAGATACGCAGTATTTT. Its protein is CASSIIGPLAGGTDTQYF.